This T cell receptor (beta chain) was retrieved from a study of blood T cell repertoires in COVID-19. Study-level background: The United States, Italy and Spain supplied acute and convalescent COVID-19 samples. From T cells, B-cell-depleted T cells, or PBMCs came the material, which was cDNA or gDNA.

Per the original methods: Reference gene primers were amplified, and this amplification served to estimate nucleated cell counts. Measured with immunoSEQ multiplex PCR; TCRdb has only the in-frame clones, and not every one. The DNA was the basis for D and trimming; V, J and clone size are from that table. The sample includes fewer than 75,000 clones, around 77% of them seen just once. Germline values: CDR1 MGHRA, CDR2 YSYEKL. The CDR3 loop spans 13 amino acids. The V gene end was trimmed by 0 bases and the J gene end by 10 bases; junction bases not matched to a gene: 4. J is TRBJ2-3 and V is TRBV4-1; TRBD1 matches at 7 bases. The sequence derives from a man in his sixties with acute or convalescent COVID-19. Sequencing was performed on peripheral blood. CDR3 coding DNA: TGCGCCAGCAGCCAAGATTGGGGACAGCCGCAGTATTTT. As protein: CASSQDWGQPQYF.